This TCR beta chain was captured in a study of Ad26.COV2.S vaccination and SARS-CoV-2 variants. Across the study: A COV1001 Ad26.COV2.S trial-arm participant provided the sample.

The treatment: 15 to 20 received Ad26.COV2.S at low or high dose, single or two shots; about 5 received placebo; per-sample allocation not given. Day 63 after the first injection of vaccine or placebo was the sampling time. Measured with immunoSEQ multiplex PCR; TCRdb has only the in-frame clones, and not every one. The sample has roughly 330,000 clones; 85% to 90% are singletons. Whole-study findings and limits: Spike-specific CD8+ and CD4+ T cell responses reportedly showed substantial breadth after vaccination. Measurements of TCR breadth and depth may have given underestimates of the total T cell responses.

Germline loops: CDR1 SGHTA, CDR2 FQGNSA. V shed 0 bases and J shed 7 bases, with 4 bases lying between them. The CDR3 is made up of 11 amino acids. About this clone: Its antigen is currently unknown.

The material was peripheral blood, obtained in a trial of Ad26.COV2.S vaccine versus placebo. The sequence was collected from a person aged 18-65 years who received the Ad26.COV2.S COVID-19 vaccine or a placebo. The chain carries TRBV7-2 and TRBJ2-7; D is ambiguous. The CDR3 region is CASSLAREQYF. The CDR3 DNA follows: TGTGCCAGCAGCTTAGCACGAGAGCAGTACTTC. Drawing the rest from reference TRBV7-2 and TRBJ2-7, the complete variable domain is GAGVSQSPSNKVTEKGKDVELRCDPISGHTALYWYRQSLGQGLEFLIYFQGNSAPDKSGLPSDRFSAERTGGSVSTLTIQRTQQEDSAVYLCASSLAREQYFGPGTRLTVT.